The sequence of this TCR beta chain was determined in a study of response to subunit inactivated influenza vaccine. Whole-study results and caveats: Each seasonal influenza vaccination, the authors suggested, recruits few new T cells.

Worth noting for this clonotype: Its antigen is unidentified.

Germline V gives CDR1 SGHTA, CDR2 FQGNSA. The CDR3 is 16 residues long. The J segment lost 4 bases and the V segment lost 1 base, leaving 5 bases of the junction unmatched. TCRdb reanalysed the RT-PCR reads using MiXCR and keeps one entry per CDR3 protein. In the table there are roughly 700,000 distinct CDR3 sequences, about 15% of which are singletons. The source of this sequence is a man aged 45-65 years who received an inactivated influenza vaccine. The V gene is TRBV7-2, the J gene TRBJ2-1, with 9 bases identical to TRBD2. Sequenced material: PBMCs from blood, taken 12 days after vaccination. CDR3 protein: CASSLVAGGGYNEQFF. The CDR3 DNA follows: TGTGCCAGCAGCTTAGTGGCGGGGGGGGGATACAATGAGCAGTTCTTC.